The entry below gives a single T cell receptor (beta chain) sequence along with its context. Sequencing was performed with immunoSEQ multiplex PCR; in TCRdb, only in-frame clones are kept and a portion is missing. The repertoire includes over 300,000 clones, 65% to 85% of them detected once, and 1% to 1.5% sits in the top ten. The V gene's germline CDR1 is SGDLS and CDR2 YYNGEE. CDR3 length: 14 residues. V lost 2 bases, J lost 6 bases, and 12 bases lay in between. The sample is drawn from a study of blood T cell repertoires in COVID-19. The overall study: The United States, Italy and Spain provided the acute and convalescent COVID-19 samples.

The sample taken for sequencing was peripheral blood. The TCR was taken from a woman between 45 and 60 years old with acute or convalescent COVID-19. The chain combines TRBV9 with TRBJ2-1; tentatively, D is TRBD1 (5 bases). The CDR3 reads CASSVFQGFNEQFF. The CDR3, as DNA: TGTGCCAGCAGCGTGTTCCAGGGATTCAATGAGCAGTTCTTC.